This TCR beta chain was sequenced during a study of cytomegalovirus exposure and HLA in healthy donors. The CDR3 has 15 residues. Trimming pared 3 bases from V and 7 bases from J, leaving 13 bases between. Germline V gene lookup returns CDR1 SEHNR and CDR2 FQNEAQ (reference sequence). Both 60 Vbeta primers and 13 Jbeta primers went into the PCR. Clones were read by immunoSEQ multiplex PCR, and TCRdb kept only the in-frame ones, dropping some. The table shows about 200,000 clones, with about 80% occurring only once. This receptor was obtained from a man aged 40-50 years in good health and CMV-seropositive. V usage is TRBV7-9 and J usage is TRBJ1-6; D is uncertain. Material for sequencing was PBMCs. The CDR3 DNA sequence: TGTGCCAGCAGCTTTGGGAGCAGAGCAAATTCACCCCTCCACTTT. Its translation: CASSFGSRANSPLHF.